This T cell receptor (beta chain) was captured by sequencing in a study of beta chain features in type 1 diabetes. Naive, central memory, regulatory and stem cell-like memory cells within the CD4+ compartment were sorted using CD45RO/CCR7/CD25/CD127/CD95/CD27. Sorted cells reached over 95% purity in every population. Sequenced material consisted of expressed TCRB transcripts (all of the isolated RNA was reverse transcribed). Only in-frame clones appear in the TCRdb table, and some are missing; sequencing was by immunoSEQ multiplex PCR. The sample lists around 310,000 clones, 8% to 13% occurring once. This receptor was taken from a woman between 25 and 40 years old in good health. Sequenced sample: naive CD4+ T cells from blood.

In DNA form, the CDR3 reads TGTGCCAGCAGTTTACCGGCGGGAGGGCCGTACGAGCAGTACTTC. Its translation is CASSLPAGGPYEQYF. J is TRBJ2-7 and V is TRBV28; 9 bases are shared with TRBD2. Germline CDR1 MDHEN, CDR2 SYDVKM. Trimming at V came to 2 bases and at J to 4 bases, leaving 6 bases not matched to a gene. This CDR3 has 15 amino acids.